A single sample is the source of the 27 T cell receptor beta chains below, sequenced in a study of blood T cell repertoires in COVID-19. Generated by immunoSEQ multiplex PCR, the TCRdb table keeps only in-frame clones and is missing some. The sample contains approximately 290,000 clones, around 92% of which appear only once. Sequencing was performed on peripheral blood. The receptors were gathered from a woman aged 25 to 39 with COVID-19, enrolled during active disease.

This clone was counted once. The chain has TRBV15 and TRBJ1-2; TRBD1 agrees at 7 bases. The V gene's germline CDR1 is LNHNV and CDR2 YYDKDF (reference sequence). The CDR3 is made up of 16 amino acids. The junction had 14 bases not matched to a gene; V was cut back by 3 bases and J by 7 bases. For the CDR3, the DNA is TGTGCCACCAGCAGGGGGACAGATTGGCTGGGGAGTGGCTACACCTTC. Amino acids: CATSRGTDWLGSGYTF.

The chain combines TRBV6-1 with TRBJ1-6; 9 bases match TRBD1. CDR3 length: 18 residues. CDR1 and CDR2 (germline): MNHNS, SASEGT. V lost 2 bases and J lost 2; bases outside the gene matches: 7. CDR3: CASSEMGQGSTYNSPLHF. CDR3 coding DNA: TGTGCCAGCAGTGAAATGGGACAGGGAAGCACCTATAATTCACCCCTCCACTTT.

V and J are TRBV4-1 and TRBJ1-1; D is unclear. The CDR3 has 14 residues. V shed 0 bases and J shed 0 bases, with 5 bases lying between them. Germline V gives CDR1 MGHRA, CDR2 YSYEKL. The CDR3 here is CASSQDRVNTEAFF. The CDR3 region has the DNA TGCGCCAGCAGCCAAGATCGCGTGAACACTGAAGCTTTCTTT.

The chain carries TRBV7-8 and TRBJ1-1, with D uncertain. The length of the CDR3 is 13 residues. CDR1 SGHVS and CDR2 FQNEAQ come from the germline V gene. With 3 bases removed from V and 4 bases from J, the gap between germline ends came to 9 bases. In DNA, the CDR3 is TGTGCCAGCAGCTTTGAGGGAGGCACTGAAGCTTTCTTT. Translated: CASSFEGGTEAFF.

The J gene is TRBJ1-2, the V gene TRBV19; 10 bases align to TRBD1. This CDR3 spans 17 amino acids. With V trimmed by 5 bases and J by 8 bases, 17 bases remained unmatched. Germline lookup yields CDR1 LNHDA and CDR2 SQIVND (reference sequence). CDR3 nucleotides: TGTGCCAGTAGTCCCGACTATACCGGGACAGGGGCGGGAGGCTACACCTTC. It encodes CASSPDYTGTGAGGYTF.

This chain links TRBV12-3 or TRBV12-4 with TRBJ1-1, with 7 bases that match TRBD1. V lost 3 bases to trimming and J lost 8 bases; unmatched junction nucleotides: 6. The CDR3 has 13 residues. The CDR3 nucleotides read TGTGCCAGCAGTTTCGGGGACAGTTTGGAAGCTTTCTTT. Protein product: CASSFGDSLEAFF.

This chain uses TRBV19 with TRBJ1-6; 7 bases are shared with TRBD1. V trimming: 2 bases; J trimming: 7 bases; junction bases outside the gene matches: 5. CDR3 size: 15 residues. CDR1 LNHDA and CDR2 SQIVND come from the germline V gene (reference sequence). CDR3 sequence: CASSIKAGGNSPLHF. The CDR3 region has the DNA TGTGCCAGTAGTATAAAGGCAGGGGGAAATTCACCCCTCCACTTT.

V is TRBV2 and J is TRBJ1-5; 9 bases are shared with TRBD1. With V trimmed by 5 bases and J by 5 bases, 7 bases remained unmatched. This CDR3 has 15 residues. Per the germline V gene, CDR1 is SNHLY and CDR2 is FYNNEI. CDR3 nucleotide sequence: TGTGCCAGCAGTCTAGAGACAGGGGGTGATCAGCCCCAGCATTTT. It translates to CASSLETGGDQPQHF.

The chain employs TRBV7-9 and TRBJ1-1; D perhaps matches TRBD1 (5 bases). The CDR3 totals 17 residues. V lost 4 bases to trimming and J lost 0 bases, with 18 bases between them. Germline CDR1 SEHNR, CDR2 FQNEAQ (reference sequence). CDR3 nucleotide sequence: TGTGCCAGCAGCTCCCTAACAGGATATCTACTGAACACTGAAGCTTTCTTT. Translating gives CASSSLTGYLLNTEAFF.

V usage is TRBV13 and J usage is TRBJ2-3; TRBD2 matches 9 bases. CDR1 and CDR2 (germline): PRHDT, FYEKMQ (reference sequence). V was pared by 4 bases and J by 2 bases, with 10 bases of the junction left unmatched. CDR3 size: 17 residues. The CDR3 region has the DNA TGTGCCAGCAGCTCCATACGGGCGGGGGGGGTCACAGATACGCAGTATTTT. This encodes CASSSIRAGGVTDTQYF.

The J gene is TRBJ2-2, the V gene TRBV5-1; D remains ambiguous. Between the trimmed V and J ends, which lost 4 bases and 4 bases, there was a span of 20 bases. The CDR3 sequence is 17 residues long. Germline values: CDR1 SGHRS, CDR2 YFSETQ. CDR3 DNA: TGCGCCAGCAGCCCCTGGGCGATGTCGGATCTCACCGGGGAGCTGTTTTTT. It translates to CASSPWAMSDLTGELFF.

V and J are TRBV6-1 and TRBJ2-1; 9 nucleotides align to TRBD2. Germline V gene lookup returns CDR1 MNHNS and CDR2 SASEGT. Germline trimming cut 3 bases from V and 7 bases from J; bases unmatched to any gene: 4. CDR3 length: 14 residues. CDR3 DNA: TGTGCCAGCAGTGATCAGCGGGGGGTTAATGAGCAGTTCTTC. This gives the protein CASSDQRGVNEQFF.

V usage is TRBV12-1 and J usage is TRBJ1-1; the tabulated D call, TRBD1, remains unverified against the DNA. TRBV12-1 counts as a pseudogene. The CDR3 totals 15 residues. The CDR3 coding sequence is TGTGCCAGCAGCCCCCCAGAGGACATGAACACTGAAGCTTTCTTT. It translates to CASSPPEDMNTEAFF.

CDR3: CASSSPLGGNTEAFF. DNA for the CDR3: TGTGCCAGCAGCTCACCCCTTGGCGGTAACACTGAAGCTTTCTTT. This chain uses TRBV7-2 with TRBJ1-1; no definite D call. The CDR3 is 15 residues long. V lost 4 bases and J 2 bases, leaving 14 bases between the germline ends. Per the germline V gene, CDR1 is SGHTA and CDR2 is FQGNSA. Combining the CDR3 with reference TRBV7-2 and TRBJ1-1 gives the whole variable domain GAGVSQSPSNKVTEKGKDVELRCDPISGHTALYWYRQSLGQGLEFLIYFQGNSAPDKSGLPSDRFSAERTGGSVSTLTIQRTQQEDSAVYLCASSSPLGGNTEAFFGQGTRLTVV.

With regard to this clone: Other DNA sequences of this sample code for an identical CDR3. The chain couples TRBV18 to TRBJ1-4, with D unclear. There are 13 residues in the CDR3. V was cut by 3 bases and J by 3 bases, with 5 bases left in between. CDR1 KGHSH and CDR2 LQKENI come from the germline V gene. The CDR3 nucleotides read TGTGCCAGCTCACCCGGAGCTAATGAAAAACTGTTTTTT. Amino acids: CASSPGANEKLFF.

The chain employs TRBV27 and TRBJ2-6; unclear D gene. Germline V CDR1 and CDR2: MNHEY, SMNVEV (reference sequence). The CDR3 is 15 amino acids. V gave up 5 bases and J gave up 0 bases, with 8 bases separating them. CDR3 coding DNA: TGTGCCAGCAGTCTCTCCTCCTCTGGGGCCAACGTCCTGACTTTC. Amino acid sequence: CASSLSSSGANVLTF.

Written as DNA, the CDR3 is TGTGCCAGCAGCCTTGCAGTTGGCGGGGGGCGGGGAGATACGCAGTATTTT. Its protein product is CASSLAVGGGRGDTQYF. The rearrangement uses TRBV7-2 and TRBJ2-3; 8 bases line up with TRBD2. V was clipped by 5 bases and J by 5 bases; unmatched bases: 15. The CDR3 extends over 17 amino acids. Germline CDR1 SGHTA, CDR2 FQGNSA. The full variable domain, its missing parts supplied by reference TRBV7-2 and TRBJ2-3, is GAGVSQSPSNKVTEKGKDVELRCDPISGHTALYWYRQSLGQGLEFLIYFQGNSAPDKSGLPSDRFSAERTGGSVSTLTIQRTQQEDSAVYLCASSLAVGGGRGDTQYFGPGTRLTVL.

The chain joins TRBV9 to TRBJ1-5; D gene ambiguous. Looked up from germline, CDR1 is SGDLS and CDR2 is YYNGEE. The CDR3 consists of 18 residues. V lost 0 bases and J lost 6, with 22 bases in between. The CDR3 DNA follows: TGTGCCAGCAGCGTAGGCGGCGGACCCCCCGGGGTCGGTCAGCCCCAGCATTTT. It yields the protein CASSVGGGPPGVGQPQHF.

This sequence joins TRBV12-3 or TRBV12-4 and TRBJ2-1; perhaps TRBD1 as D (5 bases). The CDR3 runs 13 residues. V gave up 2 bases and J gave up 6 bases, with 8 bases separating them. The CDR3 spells CASSLFQGNEQFF. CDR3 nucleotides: TGTGCCAGCAGTTTATTTCAGGGCAATGAGCAGTTCTTC.

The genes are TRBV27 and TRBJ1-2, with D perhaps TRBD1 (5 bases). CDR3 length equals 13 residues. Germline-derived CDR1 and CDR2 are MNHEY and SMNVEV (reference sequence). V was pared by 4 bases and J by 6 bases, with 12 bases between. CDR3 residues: CASSYAGTHGYTF. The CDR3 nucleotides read TGTGCCAGCAGTTACGCAGGGACTCATGGCTACACCTTC.

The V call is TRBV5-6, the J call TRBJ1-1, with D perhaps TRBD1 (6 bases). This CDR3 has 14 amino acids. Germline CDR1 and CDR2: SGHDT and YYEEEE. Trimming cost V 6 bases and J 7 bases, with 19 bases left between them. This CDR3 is CASNLIPNRDEAFF. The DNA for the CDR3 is TGTGCCAGCAACCTTATACCAAACAGGGATGAAGCTTTCTTT.

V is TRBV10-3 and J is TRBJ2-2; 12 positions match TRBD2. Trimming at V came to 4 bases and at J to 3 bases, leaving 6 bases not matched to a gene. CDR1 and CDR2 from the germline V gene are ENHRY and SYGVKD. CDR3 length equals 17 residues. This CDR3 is CAISGGLAGSYTGELFF. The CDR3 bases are TGTGCCATCAGTGGGGGACTAGCGGGTTCCTACACCGGGGAGCTGTTTTTT.

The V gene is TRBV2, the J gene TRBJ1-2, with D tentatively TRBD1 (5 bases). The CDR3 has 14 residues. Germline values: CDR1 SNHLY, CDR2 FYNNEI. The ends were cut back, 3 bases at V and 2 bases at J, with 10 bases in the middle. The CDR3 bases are TGTGCCAGCAGTGAGTGGGCAGGGAACTATGGCTACACCTTC. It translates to CASSEWAGNYGYTF.

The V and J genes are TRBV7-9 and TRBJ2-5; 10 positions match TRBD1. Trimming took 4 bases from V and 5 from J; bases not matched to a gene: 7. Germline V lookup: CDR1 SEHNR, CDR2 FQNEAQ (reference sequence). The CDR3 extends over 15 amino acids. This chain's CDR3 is CASSSRQGAMETQYF. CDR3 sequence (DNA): TGTGCCAGCAGCTCTCGACAGGGGGCGATGGAGACCCAGTACTTC.

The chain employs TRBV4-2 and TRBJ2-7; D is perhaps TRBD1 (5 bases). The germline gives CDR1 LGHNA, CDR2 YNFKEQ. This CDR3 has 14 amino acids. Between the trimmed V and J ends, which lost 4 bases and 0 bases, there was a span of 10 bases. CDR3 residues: CASSPRGYSYEQYF. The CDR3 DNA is TGTGCCAGCAGCCCAAGGGGTTACTCCTACGAGCAGTACTTC.

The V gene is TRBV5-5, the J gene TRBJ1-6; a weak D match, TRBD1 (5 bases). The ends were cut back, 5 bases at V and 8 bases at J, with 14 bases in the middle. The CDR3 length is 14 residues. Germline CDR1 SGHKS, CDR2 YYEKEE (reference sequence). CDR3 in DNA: TGTGCCAGCAGACCGGGCCCAGGGTATTCACCCCTCCACTTT. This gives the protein CASRPGPGYSPLHF.

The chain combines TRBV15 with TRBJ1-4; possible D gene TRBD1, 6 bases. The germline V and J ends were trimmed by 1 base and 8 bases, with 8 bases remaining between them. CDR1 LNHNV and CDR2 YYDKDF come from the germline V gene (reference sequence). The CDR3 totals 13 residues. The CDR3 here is CATSRGGGEKLFF. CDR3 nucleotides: TGTGCCACCAGCAGAGGGGGGGGCGAAAAACTGTTTTTT.